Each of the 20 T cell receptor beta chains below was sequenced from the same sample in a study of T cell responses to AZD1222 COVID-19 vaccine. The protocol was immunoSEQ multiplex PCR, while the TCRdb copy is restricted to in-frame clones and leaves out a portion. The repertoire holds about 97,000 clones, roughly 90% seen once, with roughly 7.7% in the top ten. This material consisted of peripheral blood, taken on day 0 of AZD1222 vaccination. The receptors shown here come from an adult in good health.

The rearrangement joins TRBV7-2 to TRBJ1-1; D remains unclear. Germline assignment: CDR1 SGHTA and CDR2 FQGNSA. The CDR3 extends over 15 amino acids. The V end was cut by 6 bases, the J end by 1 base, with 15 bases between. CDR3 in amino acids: CASRQNSLRNTEAFF. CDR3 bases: TGTGCCAGCAGGCAAAACAGTTTACGGAACACTGAAGCTTTCTTT. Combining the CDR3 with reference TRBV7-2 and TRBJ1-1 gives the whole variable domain GAGVSQSPSNKVTEKGKDVELRCDPISGHTALYWYRQSLGQGLEFLIYFQGNSAPDKSGLPSDRFSAERTGGSVSTLTIQRTQQEDSAVYLCASRQNSLRNTEAFFGQGTRLTVV.

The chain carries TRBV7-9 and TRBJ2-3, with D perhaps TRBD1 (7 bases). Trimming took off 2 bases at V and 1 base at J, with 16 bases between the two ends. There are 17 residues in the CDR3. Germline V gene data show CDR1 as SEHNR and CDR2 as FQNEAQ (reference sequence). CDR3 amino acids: CASSLSGRDRGTDTQYF. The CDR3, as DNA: TGTGCCAGCAGCTTATCAGGGCGGGACAGAGGCACAGATACGCAGTATTTT. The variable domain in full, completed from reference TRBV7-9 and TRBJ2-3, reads DTGVSQNPRHKITKRGQNVTFRCDPISEHNRLYWYRQTLGQGPEFLTYFQNEAQLEKSRLLSDRFSAERPKGSFSTLEIQRTEQGDSAMYLCASSLSGRDRGTDTQYFGPGTRLTVL.

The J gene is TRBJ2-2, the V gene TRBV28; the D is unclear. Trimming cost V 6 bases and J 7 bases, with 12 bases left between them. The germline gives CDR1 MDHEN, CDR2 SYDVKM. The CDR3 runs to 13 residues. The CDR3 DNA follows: TGTGCCAGCAGCTTCCCAGGTGGCGGGGAGCTGTTTTTT. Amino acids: CASSFPGGGELFF.

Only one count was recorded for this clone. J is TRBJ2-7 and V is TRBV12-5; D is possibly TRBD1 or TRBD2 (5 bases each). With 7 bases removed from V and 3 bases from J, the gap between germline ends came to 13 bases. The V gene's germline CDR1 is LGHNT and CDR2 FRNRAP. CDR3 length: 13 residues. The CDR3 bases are TGTGCTAGTGCCCCTGGGACGCTCTACGAGCAGTACTTC. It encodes CASAPGTLYEQYF.

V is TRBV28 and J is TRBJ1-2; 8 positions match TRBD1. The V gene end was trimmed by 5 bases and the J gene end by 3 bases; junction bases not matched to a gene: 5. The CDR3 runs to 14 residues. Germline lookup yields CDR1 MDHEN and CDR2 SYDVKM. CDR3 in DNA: TGTGCCAGCAGTGACCGACAGGGGTACTATGGCTACACCTTC. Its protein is CASSDRQGYYGYTF.

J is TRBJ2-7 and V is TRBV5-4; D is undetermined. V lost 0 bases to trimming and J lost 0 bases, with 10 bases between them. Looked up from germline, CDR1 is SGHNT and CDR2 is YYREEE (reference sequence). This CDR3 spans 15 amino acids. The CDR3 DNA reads TGTGCCAGCAGCTTGGACGAGGCGGTCTCCTACGAGCAGTACTTC. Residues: CASSLDEAVSYEQYF.

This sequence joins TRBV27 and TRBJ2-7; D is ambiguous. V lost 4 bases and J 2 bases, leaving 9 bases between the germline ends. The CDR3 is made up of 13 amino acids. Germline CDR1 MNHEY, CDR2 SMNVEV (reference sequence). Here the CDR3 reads CASSSPNTYEQYF. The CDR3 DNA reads TGTGCCAGCAGTTCCCCTAATACCTACGAGCAGTACTTC.

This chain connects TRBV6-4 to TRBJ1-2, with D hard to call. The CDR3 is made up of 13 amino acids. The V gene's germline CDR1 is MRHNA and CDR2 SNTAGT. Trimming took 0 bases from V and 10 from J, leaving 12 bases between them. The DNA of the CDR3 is TGTGCCAGCAGTGACTCGGTCGGCGGAGCCTACACCTTC. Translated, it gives CASSDSVGGAYTF.

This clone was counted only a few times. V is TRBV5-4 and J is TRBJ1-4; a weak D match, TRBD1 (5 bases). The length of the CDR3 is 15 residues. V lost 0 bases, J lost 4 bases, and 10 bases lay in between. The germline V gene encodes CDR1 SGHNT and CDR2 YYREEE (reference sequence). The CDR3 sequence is CASSLVGQGNEKLFF. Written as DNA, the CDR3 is TGTGCCAGCAGCTTGGTTGGCCAGGGTAATGAAAAACTGTTTTTT.

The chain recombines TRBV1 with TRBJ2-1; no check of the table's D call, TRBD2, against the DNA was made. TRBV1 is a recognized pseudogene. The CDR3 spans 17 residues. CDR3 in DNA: TGCACCAGCAGCCAACCAAGGGCCGGGACTAGCGGGTGGAAGCAGTTCTTC. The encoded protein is CTSSQPRAGTSGWKQFF.

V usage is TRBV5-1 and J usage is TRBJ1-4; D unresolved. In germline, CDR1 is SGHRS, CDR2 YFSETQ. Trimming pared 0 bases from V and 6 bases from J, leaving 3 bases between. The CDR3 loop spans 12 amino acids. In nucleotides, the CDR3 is TGCGCCAGCAGCTTGGGAGATGAAAAACTGTTTTTT. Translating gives CASSLGDEKLFF.

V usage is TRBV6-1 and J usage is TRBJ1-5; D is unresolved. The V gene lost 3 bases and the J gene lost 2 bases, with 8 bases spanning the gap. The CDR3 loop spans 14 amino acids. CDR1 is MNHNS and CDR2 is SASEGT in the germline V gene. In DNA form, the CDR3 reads TGTGCCAGCAGTGAGAACAGCGGCAATCAGCCCCAGCATTTT. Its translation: CASSENSGNQPQHF.

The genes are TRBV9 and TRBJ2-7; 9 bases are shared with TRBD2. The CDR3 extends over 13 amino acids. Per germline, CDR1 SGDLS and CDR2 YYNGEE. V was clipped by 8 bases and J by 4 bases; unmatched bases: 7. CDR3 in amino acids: CARKDTSGYEQYF. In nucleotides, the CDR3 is TGTGCCAGGAAGGACACTAGCGGGTACGAGCAGTACTTC.

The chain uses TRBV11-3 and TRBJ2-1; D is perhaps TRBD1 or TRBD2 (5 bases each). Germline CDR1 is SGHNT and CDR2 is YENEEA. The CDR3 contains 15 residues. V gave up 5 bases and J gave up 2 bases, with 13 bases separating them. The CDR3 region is CASSARVGPYNEQFF. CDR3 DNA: TGTGCCAGCAGCGCGCGGGTGGGACCCTACAATGAGCAGTTCTTC.

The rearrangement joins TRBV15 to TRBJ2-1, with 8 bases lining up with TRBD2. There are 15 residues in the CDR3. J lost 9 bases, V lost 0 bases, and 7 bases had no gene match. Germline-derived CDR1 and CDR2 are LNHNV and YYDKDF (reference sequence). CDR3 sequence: CATSREPGRAAEQFF. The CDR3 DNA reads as TGTGCCACCAGCAGAGAGCCCGGGAGGGCCGCTGAGCAGTTCTTC.

CDR3 bases: TGCAGTGGGGACAGGGAAACTGAGCAGTTCTTC. Its translation: CSGDRETEQFF. J is TRBJ2-1 and V is TRBV20-1; 9 bases match TRBD1. The CDR3 is made up of 11 amino acids. Losses at the gene ends were 7 bases for V and 9 bases for J; bases not matched to a gene: 4. Germline V lookup: CDR1 DFQATT, CDR2 SNEGSKA (reference sequence).

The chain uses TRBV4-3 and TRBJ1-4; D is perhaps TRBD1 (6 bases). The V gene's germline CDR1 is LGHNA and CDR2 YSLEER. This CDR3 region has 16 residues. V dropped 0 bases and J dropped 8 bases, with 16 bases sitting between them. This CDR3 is CASSQDSAGEREKLFF. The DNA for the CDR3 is TGCGCCAGCAGCCAAGATTCGGCAGGGGAGCGGGAAAAACTGTTTTTT.

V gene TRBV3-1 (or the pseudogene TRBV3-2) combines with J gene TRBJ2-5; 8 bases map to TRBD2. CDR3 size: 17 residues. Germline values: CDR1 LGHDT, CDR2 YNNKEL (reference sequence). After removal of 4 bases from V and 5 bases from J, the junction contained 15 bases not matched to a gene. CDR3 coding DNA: TGTGCCAGCAGCCCCCTCTACGGGGGGGGCCTGGGTGAGACCCAGTACTTC. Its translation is CASSPLYGGGLGETQYF.

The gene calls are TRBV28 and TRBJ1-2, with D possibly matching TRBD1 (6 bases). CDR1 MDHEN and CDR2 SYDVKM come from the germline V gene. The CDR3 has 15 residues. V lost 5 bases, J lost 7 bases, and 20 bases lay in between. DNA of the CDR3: TGTGCCAGCAGTCTCACCTCAGGGGCCCGCCTTGGCTACACCTTC. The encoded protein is CASSLTSGARLGYTF.

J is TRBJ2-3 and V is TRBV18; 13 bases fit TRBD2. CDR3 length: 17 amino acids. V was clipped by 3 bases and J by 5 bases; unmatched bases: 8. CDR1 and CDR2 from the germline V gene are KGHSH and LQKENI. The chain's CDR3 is CASSPPGLAGTGDTQYF. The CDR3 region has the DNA TGTGCCAGCTCACCCCCGGGACTAGCGGGAACGGGAGATACGCAGTATTTT.